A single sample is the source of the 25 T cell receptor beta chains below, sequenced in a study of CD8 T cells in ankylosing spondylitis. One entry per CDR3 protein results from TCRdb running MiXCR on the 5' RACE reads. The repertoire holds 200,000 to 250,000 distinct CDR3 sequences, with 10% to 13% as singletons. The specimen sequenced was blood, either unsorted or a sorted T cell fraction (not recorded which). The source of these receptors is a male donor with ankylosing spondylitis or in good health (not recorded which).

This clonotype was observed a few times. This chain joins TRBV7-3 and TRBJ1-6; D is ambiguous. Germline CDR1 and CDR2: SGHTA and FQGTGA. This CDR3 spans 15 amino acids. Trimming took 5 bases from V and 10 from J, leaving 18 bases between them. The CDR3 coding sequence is TGTGCCAGCAGCCCTTCCCCTGGGAGGGAATCACCCCTCCACTTT. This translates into CASSPSPGRESPLHF. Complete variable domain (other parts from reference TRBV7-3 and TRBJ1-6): GAGVSQTPSNKVTEKGKYVELRCDPISGHTALYWYRQSLGQGPEFLIYFQGTGAADDSGLPNDRFFAVRPEGSVSTLKIQRTERGDSAVYLCASSPSPGRESPLHFGNGTRLTVT.

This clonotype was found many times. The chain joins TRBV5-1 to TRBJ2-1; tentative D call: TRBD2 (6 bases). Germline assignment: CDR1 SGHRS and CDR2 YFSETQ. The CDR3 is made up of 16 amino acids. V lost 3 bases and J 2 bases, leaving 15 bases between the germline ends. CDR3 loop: CASSWRDSATYNEQFF. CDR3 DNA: TGCGCCAGCAGCTGGCGGGACTCCGCCACCTACAATGAGCAGTTCTTC. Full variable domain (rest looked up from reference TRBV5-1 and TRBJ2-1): KAGVTQTPRYLIKTRGQQVTLSCSPISGHRSVSWYQQTPGQGLQFLFEYFSETQRNKGNFPGRFSGRQFSNSRSEMNVSTLELGDSALYLCASSWRDSATYNEQFFGPGTRLTVL.

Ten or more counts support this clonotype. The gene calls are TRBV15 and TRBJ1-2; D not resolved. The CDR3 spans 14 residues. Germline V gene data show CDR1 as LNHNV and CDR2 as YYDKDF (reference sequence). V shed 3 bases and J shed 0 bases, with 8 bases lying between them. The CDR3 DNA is TGTGCCACCAGCAGGGACGGTACTAACTATGGCTACACCTTC. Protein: CATSRDGTNYGYTF.

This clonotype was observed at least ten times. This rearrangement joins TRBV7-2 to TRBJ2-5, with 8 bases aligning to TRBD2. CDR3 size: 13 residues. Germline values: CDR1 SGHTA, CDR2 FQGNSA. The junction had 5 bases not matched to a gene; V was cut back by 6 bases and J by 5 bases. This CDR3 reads CASSPPGGETQYF. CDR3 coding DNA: TGTGCCAGCAGTCCCCCGGGGGGGGAGACCCAGTACTTC.

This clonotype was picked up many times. Here the CDR3 reads CASSEMARATQYF. In DNA, the CDR3 is TGCGCCAGCAGTGAGATGGCAAGGGCTACGCAGTATTTT. The V call is TRBV10-2, the J call TRBJ2-3; D gene unclear. The V and J ends lost 2 bases and 8 bases respectively, with 11 bases between them. CDR1 and CDR2 from the germline V gene are WSHSY and SAAADI. There are 13 residues in the CDR3.

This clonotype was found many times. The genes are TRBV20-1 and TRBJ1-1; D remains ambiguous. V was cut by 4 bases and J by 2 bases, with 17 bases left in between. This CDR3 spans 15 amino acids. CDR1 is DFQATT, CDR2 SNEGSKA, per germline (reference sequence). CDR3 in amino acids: CSAIPFWKDNTEAFF. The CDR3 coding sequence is TGCAGTGCTATCCCCTTTTGGAAGGACAACACTGAAGCTTTCTTT.

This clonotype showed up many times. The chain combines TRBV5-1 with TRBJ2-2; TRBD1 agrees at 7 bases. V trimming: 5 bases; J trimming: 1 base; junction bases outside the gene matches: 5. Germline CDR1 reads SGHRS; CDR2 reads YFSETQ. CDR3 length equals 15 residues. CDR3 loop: CASSSRTGNTGELFF. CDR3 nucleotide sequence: TGCGCCAGCAGTTCCCGGACAGGGAACACCGGGGAGCTGTTTTTT. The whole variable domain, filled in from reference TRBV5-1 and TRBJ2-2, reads KAGVTQTPRYLIKTRGQQVTLSCSPISGHRSVSWYQQTPGQGLQFLFEYFSETQRNKGNFPGRFSGRQFSNSRSEMNVSTLELGDSALYLCASSSRTGNTGELFFGEGSRLTVL.

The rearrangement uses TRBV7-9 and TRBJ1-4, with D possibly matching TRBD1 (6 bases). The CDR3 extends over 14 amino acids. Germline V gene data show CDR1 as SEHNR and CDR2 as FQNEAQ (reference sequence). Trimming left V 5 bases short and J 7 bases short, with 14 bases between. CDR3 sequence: CASSRGGGGEKLFF. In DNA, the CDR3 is TGTGCCAGCAGCCGGGGAGGAGGGGGTGAAAAACTGTTTTTT. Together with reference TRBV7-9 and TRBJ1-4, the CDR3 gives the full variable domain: DTGVSQNPRHKITKRGQNVTFRCDPISEHNRLYWYRQTLGQGPEFLTYFQNEAQLEKSRLLSDRFSAERPKGSFSTLEIQRTEQGDSAMYLCASSRGGGGEKLFFGSGTQLSVL.

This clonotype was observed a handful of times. CDR3 in DNA: TGCAGTGCTCCCGCCAGGCGGGGAGAGACCCAGTACTTC. It yields the protein CSAPARRGETQYF. This chain joins TRBV20-1 and TRBJ2-5; TRBD2 is a possible D gene (6 bases). Per germline, CDR1 DFQATT and CDR2 SNEGSKA (reference sequence). The CDR3 is 13 amino acids. Trimming shortened V by 5 bases and J by 4 bases, and 14 bases separated the two germline ends.

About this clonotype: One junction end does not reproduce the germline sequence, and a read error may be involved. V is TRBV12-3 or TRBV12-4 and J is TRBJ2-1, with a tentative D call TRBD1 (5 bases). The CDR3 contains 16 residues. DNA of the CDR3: TGTGCCAGCAGCGACGTAAGGGGTCCCTCCTACAATGAGCAGTTGTTC. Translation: CASSDVRGPSYNEQLF.

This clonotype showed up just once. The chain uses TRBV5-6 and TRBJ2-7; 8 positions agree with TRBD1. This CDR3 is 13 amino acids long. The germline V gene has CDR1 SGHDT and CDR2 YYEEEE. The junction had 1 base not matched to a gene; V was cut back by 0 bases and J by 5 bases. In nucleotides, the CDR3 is TGTGCCAGCAGCTTGGGCAGGGGGCACGAGCAGTACTTC. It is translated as CASSLGRGHEQYF. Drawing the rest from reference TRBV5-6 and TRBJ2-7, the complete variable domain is DAGVTQSPTHLIKTRGQQVTLRCSPKSGHDTVSWYQQALGQGPQFIFQYYEEEERQRGNFPDRFSGHQFPNYSSELNVNALLLGDSALYLCASSLGRGHEQYFGPGTRLTVT.

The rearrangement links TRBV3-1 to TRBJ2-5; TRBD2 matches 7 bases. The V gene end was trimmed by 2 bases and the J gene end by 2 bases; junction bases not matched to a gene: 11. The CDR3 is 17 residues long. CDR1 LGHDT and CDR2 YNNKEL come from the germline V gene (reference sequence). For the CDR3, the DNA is TGTGCCAGCAGCCAATTTGGGGTTGGGGGGGAGCAAGAGACCCAGTACTTC. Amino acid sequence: CASSQFGVGGEQETQYF.

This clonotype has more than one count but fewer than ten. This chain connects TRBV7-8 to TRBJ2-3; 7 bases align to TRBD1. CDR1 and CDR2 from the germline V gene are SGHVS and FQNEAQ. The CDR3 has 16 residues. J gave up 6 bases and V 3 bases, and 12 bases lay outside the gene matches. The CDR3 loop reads CASSFFGGGRGDTQYF. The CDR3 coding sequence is TGTGCCAGCAGCTTCTTCGGCGGAGGCAGGGGGGATACGCAGTATTTT.

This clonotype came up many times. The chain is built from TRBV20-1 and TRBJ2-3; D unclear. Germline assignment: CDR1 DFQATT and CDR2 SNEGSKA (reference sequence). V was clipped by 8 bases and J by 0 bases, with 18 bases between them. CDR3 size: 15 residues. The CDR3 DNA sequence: TGCAGTCCCCCCTGGGGTACCCCTAGCACAGATACGCAGTATTTT. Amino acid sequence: CSPPWGTPSTDTQYF.

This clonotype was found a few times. CDR3 nucleotide sequence: TGCAGTGCTGGGGGACTGAATAGCAATCAGCCCCAGCATTTT. It codes for CSAGGLNSNQPQHF. The chain employs TRBV20-1 and TRBJ1-5, with D possibly matching TRBD1 (5 bases). With 5 bases removed from V and 0 bases from J, the gap between germline ends came to 11 bases. The CDR3 consists of 14 residues. From germline, CDR1 is DFQATT and CDR2 SNEGSKA (reference sequence).

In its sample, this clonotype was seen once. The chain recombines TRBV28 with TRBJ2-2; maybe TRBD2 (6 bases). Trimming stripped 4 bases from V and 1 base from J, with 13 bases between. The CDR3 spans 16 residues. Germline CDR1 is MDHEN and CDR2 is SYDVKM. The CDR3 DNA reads TGTGCCAGCAGTTCGGCAGGACTACAGAACACCGGGGAGCTGTTTTTT. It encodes CASSSAGLQNTGELFF.

DNA for the CDR3: TGTGCCAGCAGCGATCGCCCTGACAGGCTCCACGAGCAGTACTTC. This sequence encodes CASSDRPDRLHEQYF. The chain carries TRBV9 and TRBJ2-7; D perhaps matches TRBD1 (6 bases). This CDR3 is built from 15 residues. Trimming pared 3 bases from V and 5 bases from J, leaving 18 bases between. The V gene's germline CDR1 is SGDLS and CDR2 YYNGEE.

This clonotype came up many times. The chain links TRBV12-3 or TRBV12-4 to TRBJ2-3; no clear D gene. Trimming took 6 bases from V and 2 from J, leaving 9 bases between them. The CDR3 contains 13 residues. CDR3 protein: CASSTRNTDTQYF. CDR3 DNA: TGTGCCAGCAGCACCCGCAACACAGATACGCAGTATTTT.

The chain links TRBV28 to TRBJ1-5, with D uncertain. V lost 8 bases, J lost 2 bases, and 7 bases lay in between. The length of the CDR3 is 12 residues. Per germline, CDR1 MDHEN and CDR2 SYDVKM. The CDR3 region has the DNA TGTGCCAGCCTAGATGGCAATCAGCCCCAGCATTTT. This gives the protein CASLDGNQPQHF.

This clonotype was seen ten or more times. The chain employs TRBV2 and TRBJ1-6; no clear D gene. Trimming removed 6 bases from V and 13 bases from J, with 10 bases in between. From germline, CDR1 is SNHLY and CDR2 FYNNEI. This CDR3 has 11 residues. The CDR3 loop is CASRDVTPLHF. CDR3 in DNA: TGTGCCAGCAGAGACGTCACGCCCCTCCACTTT. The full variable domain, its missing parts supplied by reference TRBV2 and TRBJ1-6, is EPEVTQTPSHQVTQMGQEVILRCVPISNHLYFYWYRQILGQKVEFLVSFYNNEISEKSEIFDDQFSVERPDGSNFTLKIRSTKLEDSAMYFCASRDVTPLHFGNGTRLTVT.

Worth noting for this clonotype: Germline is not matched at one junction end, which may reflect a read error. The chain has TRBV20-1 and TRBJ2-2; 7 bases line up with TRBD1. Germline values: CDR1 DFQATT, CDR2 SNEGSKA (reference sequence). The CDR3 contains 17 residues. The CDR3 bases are TGCTGTGCTAGAGATCATCGGGCAGGGGGTCCCACCGGGGAGCTGTTTTTT. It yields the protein CCARDHRAGGPTGELFF.

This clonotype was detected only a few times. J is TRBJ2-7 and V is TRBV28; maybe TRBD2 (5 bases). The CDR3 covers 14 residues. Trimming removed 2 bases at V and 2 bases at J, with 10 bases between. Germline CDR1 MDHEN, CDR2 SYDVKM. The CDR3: CASSLEGLAYEQYF. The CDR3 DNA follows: TGTGCCAGCAGTTTAGAGGGTTTGGCCTACGAGCAGTACTTC.

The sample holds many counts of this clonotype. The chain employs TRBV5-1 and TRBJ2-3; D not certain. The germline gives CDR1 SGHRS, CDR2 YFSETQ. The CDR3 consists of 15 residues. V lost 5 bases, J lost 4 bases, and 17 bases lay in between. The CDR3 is CASRDPGETPDTQYF. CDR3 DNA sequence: TGCGCCAGCAGGGACCCTGGGGAAACCCCAGATACGCAGTATTTT. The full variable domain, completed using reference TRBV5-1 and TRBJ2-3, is KAGVTQTPRYLIKTRGQQVTLSCSPISGHRSVSWYQQTPGQGLQFLFEYFSETQRNKGNFPGRFSGRQFSNSRSEMNVSTLELGDSALYLCASRDPGETPDTQYFGPGTRLTVL.

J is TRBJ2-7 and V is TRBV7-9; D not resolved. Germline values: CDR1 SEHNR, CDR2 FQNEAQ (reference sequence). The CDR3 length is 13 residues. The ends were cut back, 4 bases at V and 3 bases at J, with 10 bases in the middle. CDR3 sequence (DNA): TGTGCCAGCAGCTATGTCGGAATCTACGAGCAGTACTTC. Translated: CASSYVGIYEQYF. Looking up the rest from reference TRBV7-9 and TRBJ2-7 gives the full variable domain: DTGVSQNPRHKITKRGQNVTFRCDPISEHNRLYWYRQTLGQGPEFLTYFQNEAQLEKSRLLSDRFSAERPKGSFSTLEIQRTEQGDSAMYLCASSYVGIYEQYFGPGTRLTVT.

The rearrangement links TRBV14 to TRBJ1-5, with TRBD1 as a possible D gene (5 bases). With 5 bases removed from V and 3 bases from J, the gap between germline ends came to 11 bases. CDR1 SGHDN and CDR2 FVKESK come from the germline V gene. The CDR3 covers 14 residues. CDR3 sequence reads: CASSSGNVNQPQHF. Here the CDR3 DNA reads TGTGCCAGCAGCTCAGGGAACGTCAATCAGCCCCAGCATTTT. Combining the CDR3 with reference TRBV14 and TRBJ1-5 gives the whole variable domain EAGVTQFPSHSVIEKGQTVTLRCDPISGHDNLYWYRRVMGKEIKFLLHFVKESKQDESGMPNNRFLAERTGGTYSTLKVQPAELEDSGVYFCASSSGNVNQPQHFGDGTRLSIL.